The 3 T cell receptor beta chains presented below share a single source sample, sequenced in a study of cytomegalovirus exposure and HLA in healthy donors. Primers for the PCR totalled 60 Vbeta and 13 Jbeta. This table comes from immunoSEQ multiplex PCR, and its TCRdb copy is limited to in-frame clones, with some not included. Found here are roughly 130,000 clones, over 75% of them singletons; the top ten hold 0.5% to 0.65%. The sample consisted of PBMCs. The receptor set was obtained from a woman aged 40-49 years in good health and CMV-seronegative.

V usage is TRBV10-2 and J usage is TRBJ1-2; TRBD1 might be the D (5 bases). Between the trimmed V and J ends, which lost 4 bases and 7 bases, there was a span of 13 bases. Germline lookup yields CDR1 WSHSY and CDR2 SAAADI. The CDR3 has 13 residues. The CDR3 region is CASSGGAGIGYTF. The CDR3 DNA is TGCGCCAGCAGTGGTGGCGCAGGGATTGGCTACACCTTC.

The rearrangement links TRBV6-1 to TRBJ1-1; 7 bases fit TRBD1. Germline CDR1 MNHNS, CDR2 SASEGT. The CDR3 is made up of 13 amino acids. Trimming took 3 bases from V and 12 from J; bases not matched to a gene: 10. CDR3 sequence: CASSEGQRVGSFF. The CDR3 bases are TGTGCCAGCAGTGAGGGACAGCGCGTGGGATCTTTCTTT.

The chain recombines TRBV9 with TRBJ2-5, with D perhaps matching TRBD1 (6 bases). This CDR3 spans 16 amino acids. Per the germline V gene, CDR1 is SGDLS and CDR2 is YYNGEE. Trimming took off 0 bases at V and 0 bases at J, with 12 bases between the two ends. The CDR3 region is CASSVGGRGYQETQYF. The CDR3 nucleotides are TGTGCCAGCAGCGTAGGGGGCAGGGGATACCAAGAGACCCAGTACTTC.